The rows below give T cell receptor beta chains drawn from one sample of a study of OX40 agonist ivuxolimab in advanced cancers. The table came from immunoSEQ multiplex PCR; TCRdb's copy has only in-frame clones and leaves some out. The data show about 16,000 clones, over 75% seen once. The material was CD4+ or CD8+ T cells sorted from blood, obtained in a trial of the OX40 agonist ivuxolimab. Receptor source: an adult with an advanced solid tumor such as melanoma, head and neck, liver or kidney cancer. The CDR3 runs from the conserved cysteine through the conserved F or W. The D gene is left open where the match is weak. Clone size appears in some rows only: once, few, many, or a class for an expanded clone.

>.|TRBV11-2|14|.|TRBJ1-3
TGTGCCAGCAGCTGGGCAGGCTCTGGAAACACCATATATTTT
CASSWAGSGNTIYF
>TRBD2|TRBV13|17|.|TRBJ2-2
TGTGCCAGCAGCTTCGGAGGGAGGGCCTATCGTGGCGGGGAGCTGTTTTTT
CASSFGGRAYRGGELFF
>.|TRBV11-2|14|.|TRBJ1-5
TGTGCCAGCAGCTATAGCAGGGGACACCAGCCCCAGCATTTT
CASSYSRGHQPQHF
>.|TRBV2|11|once|TRBJ1-1
TGTGCCAGCAGTGAACTAGGTGAAGCTTTCTTT
CASSELGEAFF
>TRBD1|TRBV9|12|.|TRBJ1-2
TGTGCCAGCAGCGTGACAGGGGGCGGCTACACCTTC
CASSVTGGGYTF
>.|TRBV27|14|.|TRBJ1-6
TGTGCCAGCAGTTTATCAACAGCTCGTTCACCCCTCCACTTT
CASSLSTARSPLHF
>TRBD2|TRBV5-8|13|.|TRBJ2-7
TGTGCCAGCAGCACCTCCGGGGGGAGCGAGCAGTACTTC
CASSTSGGSEQYF
>.|TRBV9|17|.|TRBJ2-3
TGTGCCAGCACCTTAACCCCCCAGGGGAGTACGACAGATACGCAGTATTTT
CASTLTPQGSTTDTQYF
>.|TRBV6-5|13|.|TRBJ1-1
TGTGCCAGCAGTTACTCCTCGAACACTGAAGCTTTCTTT
CASSYSSNTEAFF
>.|TRBV29-1|12|.|TRBJ2-7
TGCAGCGTTGTCGGGGGACCCTACGAGCAGTACTTC
CSVVGGPYEQYF
>.|TRBV6-5|14|once|TRBJ1-5
TGTGCCAGCAGTTACTCTGGGGGTGATCAGCCCCAGCATTTT
CASSYSGGDQPQHF
>.|TRBV9|14|.|TRBJ2-1
TGTGCCAGCAGCGTAGCTCTCAGTAACAATGAGCAGTTCTTC
CASSVALSNNEQFF
>TRBD2|TRBV2|17|.|TRBJ2-1
TGTGCCAGCAGCGATAGAGCGGGGCTTAGCTCCTACAATGAGCAGTTCTTC
CASSDRAGLSSYNEQFF
>.|TRBV19|15|.|TRBJ2-7
TGTGCCAGTAGTATAGTCCCCAGCGACTCCTACGAGCAGTACTTC
CASSIVPSDSYEQYF
>.|TRBV9|13|.|TRBJ2-3
TGTGCCAGCAGCGCTTCAGGGGGGGATACGCAGTATTTT
CASSASGGDTQYF
>.|TRBV19|16|large|TRBJ2-7
TGTGCCAGTAGTATAGAATGGAGGGGGCACTCCTACGAGCAGTACTTC
CASSIEWRGHSYEQYF
>.|TRBV5-8|14|.|TRBJ2-1
TGTGCCAGCAGCTTGGGGGGCTTTTACAATGAGCAGTTCTTC
CASSLGGFYNEQFF
>TRBD2|TRBV11-2|12|.|TRBJ2-5
TGTGCCAGCTCCCGGGGGGGGGAGACCCAGTACTTC
CASSRGGETQYF
>TRBD2|TRBV19|15|.|TRBJ2-1
TGTGCCAGTACCGTCGGACTAGCGGCGAACAATGAGCAGTTCTTC
CASTVGLAANNEQFF
>TRBD2|TRBV28|14|few|TRBJ2-7
TGTGCCAGCAGCCCCCCCCGGGAGGGGCTCGAGCAGTACTTC
CASSPPREGLEQYF
>.|TRBV27|14|.|TRBJ2-1
TGTGCCAGCAGTTCCGGGACAACCTACAATGAGCAGTTCTTC
CASSSGTTYNEQFF
>.|TRBV29-1|13|.|TRBJ2-5
TGCAGCGTTGGGACAGGGAGGGCAGAGACCCAGTACTTC
CSVGTGRAETQYF
>.|TRBV19|14|.|TRBJ2-1
TGTGCCAGTAGTATAGATCTATACTACAATGAGCAGTTCTTC
CASSIDLYYNEQFF
>.|TRBV19|15|few|TRBJ2-4
TGTGCCAGTAGTCCCAGCCTACTAGCCAAAAACATTCAGTACTTC
CASSPSLLAKNIQYF
>.|TRBV9|13|medium-sized|TRBJ2-2
TGTGCCAGTAGGGCAGGCAACACCGGGGAGCTGTTTTTT
CASRAGNTGELFF
>.|TRBV2|13|few|TRBJ2-3
TGTGCCAGCGCGCCGGGACTCACAGATACGCAGTATTTT
CASAPGLTDTQYF
>.|TRBV11-2|11|.|TRBJ1-2
TGTGCCAGCAGCCCCCTGTACGGCTACACCTTC
CASSPLYGYTF
>.|TRBV27|16|.|TRBJ2-1
TGTGCCAGCAGTTTATATCCCCAAAGTGGCGAGAGTGAGCAGTTCTTC
CASSLYPQSGESEQFF
>TRBD2|TRBV27|14|once|TRBJ2-1
TGTGCCAGCAGGCGACTAGCGGGAGAAACTGAGCAGTTCTTC
CASRRLAGETEQFF
>TRBD2|TRBV7-9|18|.|TRBJ2-1
TGTGCCAGCAGCTTAGAGGGGGGACTAGCGGGAGTCGGCGGTGAGCAGTTCTTC
CASSLEGGLAGVGGEQFF
>.|TRBV23-1|15|once|TRBJ2-3
TGCGCCAGCAGTCAATTACAGAATGGGACAGATACGCAGTATTTT
CASSQLQNGTDTQYF
>.|TRBV4-1|12|.|TRBJ2-1
TGCGCCAGCAGCCAAAATTCTGATGAGCAGTTCTTC
CASSQNSDEQFF
>.|TRBV4-2|13|.|TRBJ1-1
TGTGCCAGCCGTATCAGGGAGAACACTGAAGCTTTCTTT
CASRIRENTEAFF
>.|TRBV18|13|.|TRBJ2-1
TGTGCCAGCTCATCGGGGACCTACAATGAGCAGTTCTTC
CASSSGTYNEQFF
>.|TRBV7-3|15|.|TRBJ2-3
TGTGCCAGCAGCTTCCGGGACTCGGTCCGCTATACGCAGTATTTT
CASSFRDSVRYTQYF
>TRBD1|TRBV7-8|14|.|TRBJ2-7
TGTGCTAGCAGTTTCCGACAGGGGCGCTACGAGCAGTACTTC
CASSFRQGRYEQYF
>.|TRBV6-5|14|.|TRBJ2-7
TGTGCCAGCAGTTACTCCAGCGCAACCTACGAGCAGTACTTC
CASSYSSATYEQYF
>TRBD2|TRBV6-1|15|few|TRBJ2-1
TGTGCCAGCAGTGGCGGGACTAGCGGGAGTAATGAGCAGTTCTTC
CASSGGTSGSNEQFF
>.|TRBV7-8|16|medium-sized|TRBJ1-1
TGTGCCAGCAGCTTAGAGGCGGACTTTTCAGTCACTGAAGCTTTCTTT
CASSLEADFSVTEAFF
>.|TRBV28|16|.|TRBJ2-5
TGTGCCAGCAGTACAGTGATGGGGGCGAGTGAGGAGACCCAGTACTTC
CASSTVMGASEETQYF
>TRBD1|TRBV27|16|.|TRBJ1-4
TGTGCCAGCAGTGAATCAACAGGGGAGGGCAATGAAAAACTGTTTTTT
CASSESTGEGNEKLFF
>TRBD2|TRBV7-8|17|few|TRBJ2-1
TGTGCCAGCAGCTTAATTCCTAGCGGGAGGCGCTACAATGAGCAGTTCTTC
CASSLIPSGRRYNEQFF
>.|TRBV28|16|.|TRBJ2-7
TGTGCCAGCAGTTTCCTATGGGGGGGGACAGGCTACGAGCAGTACTTC
CASSFLWGGTGYEQYF
>.|TRBV6-6|13|.|TRBJ2-3
TGTGCCAGCAGTTACACGGCGGCAGATACGCAGTATTTT
CASSYTAADTQYF
>.|TRBV11-1|13|.|TRBJ2-7
TGTGCCAGCGGGTCTAGCGATTTCTACGAGCAGTACTTC
CASGSSDFYEQYF
>TRBD2|TRBV7-2|17|.|TRBJ2-1
TGTGCCAGCAGCCTCATCGGGGGGGATCCCAACTACAATGAGCAGTTCTTC
CASSLIGGDPNYNEQFF
>.|TRBV7-3|14|few|TRBJ2-1
TGTGCCAGCAGCTTTTTCGCGGGGAACAATGAGCAGTTCTTC
CASSFFAGNNEQFF
>.|TRBV6-1|14|.|TRBJ2-3
TGTGCCAGCAGGGCAGACAGCCTCACAGATACGCAGTATTTT
CASRADSLTDTQYF
>.|TRBV29-1|13|.|TRBJ2-7
TGCAGCGTTAAAACTAGCAGGTCCTACGAGCAGTACTTC
CSVKTSRSYEQYF
>.|TRBV7-3|15|.|TRBJ2-3
TGTGCCAGCAGCTTAAGGCCTCAGGAGGCAGATACGCAGTATTTT
CASSLRPQEADTQYF
>.|TRBV9|14|.|TRBJ1-6
TGTGCCAGCAGCGTAGGGGGAGACAATTCACCCCTCCACTTT
CASSVGGDNSPLHF
>TRBD2|TRBV11-3|15|few|TRBJ2-1
TGTGCCAGCAGCTTAACTAGCGGGAGTCTCAATGAGCAGTTCTTC
CASSLTSGSLNEQFF
>TRBD2|TRBV30|13|.|TRBJ2-7
TGTGCCTGGAGTCCTAGCGGAGCCTACGAGCAGTACTTC
CAWSPSGAYEQYF
>TRBD2|TRBV11-1|16|.|TRBJ2-1
TGTGCCAGCAGCCAATGGGCGACTAGCCGATACAATGAGCAGTTCTTC
CASSQWATSRYNEQFF
>.|TRBV9|15|.|TRBJ2-1
TGTGCCAGCAGCGTAGCAGGGGGGGTAGGGAATGAGCAGTTCTTC
CASSVAGGVGNEQFF
>.|TRBV4-1|16|.|TRBJ1-2
TGCGCCAGCAGCCAAGAGAGGGCGAAGCGGGTCGATGGCTACACCTTC
CASSQERAKRVDGYTF
>TRBD1|TRBV10-3|19|.|TRBJ2-7
TGTGCCATCAGTGAGCTGATCATGCACTCTCGGGACAGGGTCTACGAGCAGTACTTC
CAISELIMHSRDRVYEQYF
>.|TRBV5-1|14|few|TRBJ1-1
TGCGCCAGCAGCTTGTGGGAGAGCGGCACTGAAGCTTTCTTT
CASSLWESGTEAFF
>.|TRBV7-9|14|.|TRBJ2-1
TGTGCCAGCAGCATTCTGGGCGGGTCATATGAGCAGTTCTTC
CASSILGGSYEQFF